Reported below is one T cell receptor (beta chain). Its binding antigen is unknown. Base qualities are not at hand, and no much larger clone is one base apart. In total, roughly 710 healthy bone marrow donors made up the cohort. All cohort members were sampled while nominally healthy, although unrecorded immune exposures were likely present. The donor was CMV seropositive and belonged to the group of 250 to 300 seropositive cohort members. A peripheral blood sample was collected from each donor, and TCR beta sequencing was performed on peripheral blood mononuclear cells. The Qiagen DNeasy Blood Extraction Kit was used to extract genomic DNA from the blood cell samples. This sample is part of a study of cytomegalovirus exposure and HLA in healthy donors (dated by TCRdb to about 2017). Background for the entire study: According to an earlier analysis of a few hundred of the donors, about 180 million T cells yielded 117 million unique TCR beta sequences and about 300 Gb of sequence data. Because of strong linkage in the cohort, roughly five DR-DQ haplotypes were treated as single units for association and clustering. HLA typing covered class I and class II loci at four-digit resolution. To decide whether each TCR beta V gene segment behaved as functional or pseudogenic, an earlier analysis of several hundred of the donors relied on high-throughput TCR beta sequencing. Typing coverage varied by locus: about 629-630 donors for A, B, C, DRB1 and DQB1; approximately 500 for DQA1; more than 600 for DPA1; roughly 450 for DPB1. To predict cytomegalovirus infection status, the study brought together high-throughput TCR immunosequencing, statistical association of individual TCRs with disease status, and machine learning. Rather than drawing on any new phenotypic data, the later analysis identified candidate immune exposures from TCR beta sequences and the way those sequences occurred across donors. In addition to the first cohort of 666 subjects, a separate validation cohort of some 120 different subjects was used. Approximately 300 gigabases of sequencing data and 70 million to 85 million unique TCR sequences were included in an early release covering about 620 HLA-typed donors. To study patterns of TCR occurrence, a later analysis re-analyzed previously published TCR beta repertoires from several hundred donors and added high-resolution HLA genotyping. The study aimed to test whether cataloging public T cell receptors could reveal signatures of past pathogen exposure. The study profiled the T cell repertoires of fewer than 850 subjects by immunosequencing and related them to cytomegalovirus serostatus. Of the roughly 400 genotyped donors, 70% to 90% were placed in the genetic ancestry cluster associated with self-reported Caucasian donors. Across under 500 genotyped donors of the cohort, an average of about 200,000 unique TCR beta nucleotide sequences per donor were sequenced, and 15% to 20% of those sequences were non-productive. Donor age, sex, ethnicity and CMV serostatus were compiled together with the repertoire data. A later genetic analysis used genome-wide SNP genotypes for 398 of the 666 donors, treating that subset as a discovery cohort. All discovery cohort repertoires had been generated using a single sequencing platform. Broad study findings and their caveats: The presence/absence analyses assumed that sequencing depth was roughly uniform across donors, and that assumption may not be true. A further reported finding was that TCR beta sequences accurately predicted the HLA-A and HLA-B alleles for most subjects in the first cohort. Linkage disequilibrium might explain the correlated functional status among segregating V segments, but an unknown experimental factor could not be ruled out. At a false discovery rate of 0.05, a later analysis linked under 20,000 TCR beta sequences to specific HLA alleles. According to a later genetic analysis, donors in an Asian-associated ancestry cluster had fewer N-insertions in productive TCRs than the roughly 700-donor mean. HLA typing was unavailable for some donors at each locus, so association tests used only the typed subset. In an earlier analysis of some 540 of the donors, most TCR beta V segments appeared in productive rearrangements about 90% or about 30% of the time, broadly matching IMGT annotations. The classifier was reported to diagnose cytomegalovirus status with high specificity and sensitivity in both the original cohort and the validation cohort. A cluster of highly shared sequence variants was judged likely to be a technical artifact of the sequencing pipeline. A later analysis found that most CMV-associated TCR beta chains appeared HLA-restricted, with HLA associations seemingly driven largely by CMV exposure. Most TCR sequences were observed very rarely across donors, whereas some public TCRs were present in many individuals. In vitro tests confirmed that a few of the cytomegalovirus-associated TCR beta chains recognize cytomegalovirus antigens. A later genetic analysis associated a missense DCLRE1C variant with V-gene and J-gene trimming of TCR beta chains, and an independent cohort replicated the association. Strong co-occurrence of HLA alleles, especially DR and DQ, made assigning TCR associations to individual alleles difficult. For the cohort, immune exposure information was limited to CMV serostatus. In this cohort, only TCR beta chains were sequenced, and detectable features were limited by the absence of alpha or paired-chain data. The earlier analysis of almost 600 of the donors excluded 15 to 20 rarely observed V segments, including chromosome 9 orphons, because counts were too low. In the study, roughly 160 TCR beta chains were listed as associated with cytomegalovirus. In a later analysis, the rate of TCR association differed among HLA loci, with DRB1 alleles having the most associated TCRs and HLA-C alleles having the fewest. In a later analysis, several top co-occurrence clusters were reported to appear linked to parvovirus B19, influenza, CMV and Epstein-Barr virus. The 87-base-pair reads could not distinguish some IMGT-functional V segments, including TRBV6-2 and TRBV6-3, so those segments were excluded. In a later analysis, HLA-associated TCR beta chains were found to be more clonally expanded and to have lower generation probabilities than equally common non-associated chains. The authors suggested that the approach could potentially be generalized to other disease states and immunological phenotypes.

Preparation of the library involved the immunoSEQ multiplex PCR assay. A mixture of 60 forward primers for TCR Vbeta segments and 13 reverse primers for TCR Jbeta segments was used in the multiplex PCR. The CDR3 region of rearranged TCR beta genes was amplified from genomic DNA by a multiplex PCR assay. The amplified TCR beta libraries were sequenced on the Illumina HiSeq System as 87-base-pair reads. The authors processed their data as follows. A later analysis counted approximately 74 million unique TCR beta chains across the 500 to 850 repertoires, and around 9.9 million of these chains were shared by at least two donors. To remove PCR and sequencing errors, raw reads were error-corrected and collapsed into unique sequences using a nearest-neighbor algorithm that merged closely related sequences. Alignment of CDR3 sequences to IMGT reference sequences was used to assign V, D and J gene segments. For a sequence to be retained, a match of at least six nucleotides to both a V gene segment and a J gene segment was required. A rearrangement counted as productive if the CDR3 had no stop codons and remained in frame with V and J, and every other rearrangement counted as non-productive. CDR3 was defined according to IMGT convention as the region running from the second conserved V-encoded cysteine to the conserved J-encoded phenylalanine. Sequences without an unambiguous match to a single V gene segment were excluded from the earlier analysis of several hundred of the donors. In an earlier analysis of almost 600 of the donors, a V segment was called functional when productive rearrangements were above 56.7%, and segregating when the standard deviation between donors exceeded 5%. A statistical classification framework was developed to diagnose cytomegalovirus status using the catalog of TCR beta chain sequences. V and J gene assignment, in a later analysis, came from comparing TCR nucleotide sequences with IMGT/GENE-DB human TR gene sequences. Using the TCRdist pipeline, a later analysis assigned CDR3 sequences along with most-parsimonious VDJ recombination scenarios. In a later analysis, each TCR beta chain was defined by its CDR3 amino acid sequence together with its V-gene family, and reads without a unique V-gene family were excluded. To address suspected cross-contamination and a sequencing artifact, a later analysis removed over 500 highly shared, low-generation-probability nucleotide sequences. In a later analysis, a clonal expansion index for each public chain was calculated from normalized within-repertoire ranks of inferred template counts. In a later analysis, generation probabilities were computed using a VDJ recombination model fitted to out-of-frame rearrangements, and the results were checked against IGoR. A later analysis scored TCR-TCR, TCR-HLA and TCR-CMV co-occurrence with hypergeometric tests, applying a repertoire-size bias correction to TCR pairs. A later analysis estimated false discovery rates by permuting HLA or CMV assignments 20 times. A later analysis grouped co-occurring TCRs with DBSCAN, adding TCRdist sequence similarity when clustering within HLA-allele-positive subsets. Co-occurrence clustering excluded repertoires with fewer than 30,000 or more than 120,000 public chains, plus five with anomalous nucleotide sharing. TCRdb took over this immuneACCESS table, retaining in-frame rearrangements with V and J assigned. Such tables are incomplete; in checked studies, under half of the missing clones stem from an unresolved V gene, and the remainder is unexplained. The DNA gave D and trimming, while V, J and clone size come from that table. This sample has some 78,000 clones in its table, and around 70% of those were observed once. Roughly 9% of the sample is taken by the ten largest.

From its cysteine to its phenylalanine, the CDR3 spans 14 amino acids. The CDR3 DNA has 42 bases and is translated from base 1. Germline trimming amounts to 7 bases on V and 6 bases on J, with 12 as the count of junction bases outside the gene matches. The germline V gene provides CDR1 SQVTM and CDR2 ANQGSEA. Source material: PBMCs. The chain is made from TRBV29-1 and TRBJ2-3, and 8 bases in between align with TRBD2. This sequence originates from a man aged 40-50 years in good health and CMV-seropositive. For the CDR3, the sequence is CSGMGTSSSDTQYF. The bases read TGCAGCGGGATGGGGACTAGTTCTTCCGATACGCAGTATTTT.